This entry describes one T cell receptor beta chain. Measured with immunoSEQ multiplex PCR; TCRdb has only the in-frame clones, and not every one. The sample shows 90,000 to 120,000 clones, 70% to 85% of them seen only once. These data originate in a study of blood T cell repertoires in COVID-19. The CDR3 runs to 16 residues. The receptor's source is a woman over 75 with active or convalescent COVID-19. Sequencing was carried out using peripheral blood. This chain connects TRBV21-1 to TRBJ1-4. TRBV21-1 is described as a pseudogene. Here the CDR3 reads CASSTWDFATNEKLFF. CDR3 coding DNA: TGTGCCAGCAGCACTTGGGACTTTGCAACTAATGAAAAACTGTTTTTT.